The next 8 T cell receptor beta chains were all read from a single sample in a study of regulatory T cells in long-lasting Graves disease. Described time point: newly diagnosed GD, antithyroid drugs for less than 3 months. Extracted PBMC RNA gave rise to the TCR library. The TCR beta library used iRepertoire HTBI primers with Arm-PCR amplification of CDR3. One entry per CDR3 protein results from TCRdb running MiXCR on the multiplex PCR reads. The sample contains 440,000 or so distinct CDR3 sequences, more than 13% of which appear only once. In addition, the sample was reused for a study of T cells in Graves' hyperthyroidism and ophthalmopathy.

This sample comprised peripheral blood mononuclear cells (PBMCs), obtained at new diagnosis, from a patient treated with antithyroid drugs. The receptors derive from a woman in her 30s with Graves disease.

This clonotype showed up many times. The gene calls are TRBV7-3 and TRBJ1-6; no firm D call. Trimming pared 5 bases from V and 10 bases from J, leaving 15 bases between. The CDR3 consists of 14 residues. Germline CDR1 reads SGHTA; CDR2 reads FQGTGA. The CDR3 DNA sequence: TGTGCCAGCAGCGCAACGGGTACGGGATCACCCCTCCACTTT. Protein sequence: CASSATGTGSPLHF.

For this clonotype: Since a much larger clone is just one base distant, this may be a read error. The gene calls are TRBV6-2 or TRBV6-3 and TRBJ2-5; 7 bases agree with TRBD1. This CDR3 is built from 14 residues. Germline V gene data show CDR1 as MNHEY and CDR2 as SVGEGT. Written as DNA, the CDR3 is TGTGCCAGCAGATCTACAGGGGTTTTAGAGACCCAGTGCTTC. Amino acids: CASRSTGVLETQCF.

There are many counts of this clonotype. The chain links TRBV11-2 to TRBJ2-2; D remains unclear. This CDR3 is built from 14 residues. Germline CDR1 SGHAT, CDR2 FQNNGV. V gave up 6 bases and J gave up 6 bases, with 14 bases separating them. DNA of the CDR3: TGTGCCAGCAGTCCGGTCGGCTTTGCCGGGGAGCTGTTTTTT. Amino acids: CASSPVGFAGELFF.

The chain has TRBV19 and TRBJ2-4; possible D gene TRBD2, 6 bases. Germline CDR1 reads LNHDA; CDR2 reads SQIVND (reference sequence). This CDR3 has 14 amino acids. V lost 8 bases to trimming and J lost 0 bases, with 11 bases between them. The CDR3 DNA follows: TGTGCCAGTGGGCTAGCGTTAGCCAAAAACATTCAGTACTTC. Protein: CASGLALAKNIQYF.

This clonotype was seen only a few times. The chain combines TRBV5-6 with TRBJ1-3, with TRBD1 matching 7 bases. CDR1 and CDR2 (germline): SGHDT, YYEEEE. The CDR3 length is 15 residues. Unmatched junction bases numbered 2, after V lost 0 bases and J lost 2 bases. CDR3 bases: TGTGCCAGCAGCTTGGACAGGGGAGCTGGAAACACCATATATTTT. Amino acids: CASSLDRGAGNTIYF.

The chain uses TRBV20-1 and TRBJ1-1, with 7 bases fitting TRBD1. CDR3 length: 12 amino acids. Trimming at V came to 6 bases and at J to 4 bases, leaving 5 bases not matched to a gene. CDR1 is DFQATT and CDR2 is SNEGSKA in the germline V gene (reference sequence). This chain's CDR3 is CSAHQGGTEAFF. CDR3 sequence (DNA): TGCAGTGCCCACCAGGGGGGCACTGAAGCTTTCTTT.

This clonotype has more than one count but fewer than ten. The V and J genes are TRBV12-3 or TRBV12-4 and TRBJ2-4; a possible D gene is TRBD2 (5 bases). Trimming cost V 3 bases and J 5 bases, with 23 bases left between them. The CDR3 is made up of 18 amino acids. This chain's CDR3 is CASSFVGWGAVFQNIQYF. CDR3 DNA sequence: TGTGCCAGCAGTTTTGTGGGTTGGGGAGCGGTTTTCCAAAACATTCAGTACTTC.

The sample holds a few counts of this clonotype. The chain is built from TRBV29-1 and TRBJ2-7; 16 bases align to TRBD2. The CDR3 spans 16 residues. The trim removed 3 bases at V and 3 bases at J, leaving 5 bases unmatched. Germline V gives CDR1 SQVTM, CDR2 ANQGSEA. As DNA, the CDR3 is TGCAGCGTTGACGGGACTAGCGGGAGGGGGAGCTACGAGCAGTACTTC. Protein sequence: CSVDGTSGRGSYEQYF.